The 2 T cell receptor beta chains in this list originate from one sample, sequenced in a study of T cell changes during pregnancy in multiple sclerosis. Repertoires were generated with immunoSEQ multiplex PCR, while TCRdb's copy carries only in-frame clones and drops some. The data show tens of thousands of clones, with about nine tenths seen just once and about 0.4% held by the top ten. The sequencing used CD4+ T cells from peripheral blood mononuclear cells, collected after pregnancy. Receptors were obtained from a female donor in good health, enrolled as a control in a pregnancy study.

This rearrangement joins TRBV5-4 to TRBJ1-3, with 8 bases that match TRBD1. Looked up from germline, CDR1 is SGHNT and CDR2 is YYREEE (reference sequence). V trimming: 7 bases; J trimming: 1 base; junction bases outside the gene matches: 10. CDR3 length: 16 amino acids. CDR3: CASSRPGGASGNTIYF. The CDR3 coding sequence is TGTGCCAGCTCCCGACCAGGGGGCGCTTCTGGAAACACCATATATTTT. Based on the CDR3 plus reference TRBV5-4 and TRBJ1-3, the full variable domain is ETGVTQSPTHLIKTRGQQVTLRCSSQSGHNTVSWYQQALGQGPQFIFQYYREEENGRGNFPPRFSGLQFPNYSSELNVNALELDDSALYLCASSRPGGASGNTIYFGEGSWLTVV.

The chain combines TRBV28 with TRBJ1-2; D is ambiguous. The CDR3 is 11 residues long. V shed 8 bases and J shed 3 bases, with 7 bases lying between them. Germline V gene sequence: CDR1 MDHEN, CDR2 SYDVKM. The CDR3 region is CASHTYYGYTF. DNA of the CDR3: TGTGCCAGCCACACATACTATGGCTACACCTTC.